This entry lists 4 T cell receptor beta chains sequenced from one sample in a study of early T cells in non-severe SARS-CoV-2 infection. One entry per CDR3 protein results from TCRdb running MiXCR on the 5' RACE reads. The sample lists about 60,000 distinct CDR3 sequences, under 15% seen once, with 4.4% in the top ten. Sequencing was performed on whole blood. Every receptor here comes from an adult who was a healthcare worker with PCR-confirmed SARS-CoV-2 infection or an uninfected control (not recorded which).

To note about this clonotype: A read error is possible here, since a much larger clone lies one base away. The J gene is TRBJ2-1, the V gene TRBV29-1, with TRBD2 matching 12 bases. This CDR3 has 15 residues. The germline V gene encodes CDR1 SQVTM and CDR2 ANQGSEA. V shed 5 bases, J shed 6 bases, and the junction held 8 bases outside the gene matches. The CDR3 sequence: CSVLLAGGECNEQFF. The CDR3 DNA follows: TGCAGCGTTTTACTAGCGGGAGGAGAATGCAATGAGCAGTTCTTC.

The V call is TRBV5-1, the J call TRBJ2-7; 8 nucleotides line up with TRBD1. Germline trimming cut 4 bases from V and 5 bases from J; bases unmatched to any gene: 5. The CDR3 extends over 13 amino acids. Germline values: CDR1 SGHRS, CDR2 YFSETQ. CDR3 sequence (DNA): TGCGCCAGCAGCCCGGACAGGGCCAACGAGCAGTACTTC. Translated, it gives CASSPDRANEQYF.

This clonotype came up many times. The chain is built from TRBV7-9 and TRBJ2-7; TRBD2 agrees at 11 bases. After removal of 8 bases from V and 4 bases from J, the junction contained 10 bases not matched to a gene. The CDR3 sequence is 15 residues long. Germline V lookup: CDR1 SEHNR, CDR2 FQNEAQ (reference sequence). The CDR3 region has the DNA TGTGCCAGCGGTTTAACTAGCGGGAGCATGTACGAGCAGTACTTC. This sequence encodes CASGLTSGSMYEQYF.

This clonotype occurred many times. The J gene is TRBJ2-7, the V gene TRBV4-1; 10 bases align to TRBD2. J gave up 3 bases and V 3 bases, and 5 bases lay outside the gene matches. Germline CDR1 and CDR2: MGHRA and YSYEKL. CDR3 size: 15 residues. CDR3 bases: TGCGCCAGCAGCCACAGTACTAGCGGGGTCTACGAGCAGTACTTC. It translates to CASSHSTSGVYEQYF.